The clone carrying this TCR beta chain was counted at least ten times. Its antigen is unidentified. V was clipped by 4 bases and J by 3 bases; unmatched bases: 11. The germline CDR1 and CDR2 sequences are SQVTM and ANQGSEA. The CDR3 length is 15 residues. These data come from a study of regulatory T cells in long-lasting Graves disease. Time point noted: newly diagnosed GD, antithyroid drugs for less than 3 months. The TCR library was made from RNA extracted from PBMCs. Doctors identified Graves' disease using the American Thyroid Association guidelines. Study observations and caveats: Lower TCR diversity was seen in persistent Graves' patients than in newly diagnosed ones.

In building TCR beta libraries, iRepertoire HTBI primers were used together with Arm-PCR of CDR3 regions. One entry per CDR3 protein results from TCRdb running MiXCR on the multiplex PCR reads. The sample carries 410,000 or so distinct CDR3 sequences, 14% to 15% recorded once. These sequences were also reported in another study, on T cells in Graves' hyperthyroidism and ophthalmopathy. That source reports: Newly diagnosed patients aged 18 to 65 had hyperthyroidism of under 2 months' duration.

The sequencing here drew on peripheral blood mononuclear cells (PBMCs), taken at new diagnosis, from a patient treated with antithyroid drugs. The rearrangement links TRBV29-1 to TRBJ2-7; 8 bases match TRBD1. The sequence derives from a woman aged 25 to 45 with Graves disease. The CDR3 spells CSVVGARGRNYEQYF. CDR3 DNA: TGCAGCGTTGTTGGGGCCAGGGGGCGAAACTACGAGCAGTACTTC.